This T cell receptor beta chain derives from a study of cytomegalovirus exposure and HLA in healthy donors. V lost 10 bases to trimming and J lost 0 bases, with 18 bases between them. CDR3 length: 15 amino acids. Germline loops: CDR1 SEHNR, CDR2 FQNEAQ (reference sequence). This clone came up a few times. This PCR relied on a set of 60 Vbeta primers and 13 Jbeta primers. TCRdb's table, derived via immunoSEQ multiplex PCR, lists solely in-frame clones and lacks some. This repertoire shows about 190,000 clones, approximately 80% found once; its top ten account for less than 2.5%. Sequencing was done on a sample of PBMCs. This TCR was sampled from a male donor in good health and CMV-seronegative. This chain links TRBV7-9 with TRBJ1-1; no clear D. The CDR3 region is CATPPQFGMNTEAFF. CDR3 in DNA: TGTGCCACCCCCCCGCAATTTGGCATGAACACTGAAGCTTTCTTT.